This record covers a single TCR beta chain. The target antigen is unknown. The assay was immunoSEQ multiplex PCR, and TCRdb's table has in-frame clones only and misses some. This table holds roughly 130,000 clones, around 94% found once. Resections were taken during corrective heart surgery, and the thymus tissue came from these. Each of the donors was a healthy Finnish infant who was undergoing open corrective cardiac surgery for congenital heart defects. The data were taken from a study of human thymus T cells. General study results and limits: Thymic repertoires of unrelated individuals were reported in related research to overlap highly. Repertoires sampled from thymus and blood appeared biased in V and J gene usage.

V was clipped by 0 bases and J by 4 bases, with 8 bases between them. CDR1 is MNHEY, CDR2 SVGAGI, per germline. The CDR3 loop spans 14 amino acids. The chain has TRBV6-5 and TRBJ2-3; D not resolved. This TCR came from a boy in the first two years of life with a congenital heart defect but otherwise immunologically healthy. Sequences were obtained from thymus tissue. The CDR3 DNA follows: TGTGCCAGCAGTTACTCAAGCTTAGCAGATACGCAGTATTTT. Its translation is CASSYSSLADTQYF.